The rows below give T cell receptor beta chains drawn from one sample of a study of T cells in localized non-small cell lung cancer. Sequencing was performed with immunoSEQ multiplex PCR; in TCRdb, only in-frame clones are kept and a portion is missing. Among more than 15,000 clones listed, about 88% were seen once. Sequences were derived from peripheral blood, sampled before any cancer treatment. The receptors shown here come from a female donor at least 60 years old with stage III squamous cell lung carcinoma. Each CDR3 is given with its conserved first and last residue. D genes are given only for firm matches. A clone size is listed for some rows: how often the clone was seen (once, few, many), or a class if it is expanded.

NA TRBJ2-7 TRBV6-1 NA CASRRTGQFAYEQYF TGTGCCAGCAGACGGACGGGGCAGTTTGCCTACGAGCAGTACTTC
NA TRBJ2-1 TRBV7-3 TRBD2 CASSLGRASNEQFF TGTGCCAGCAGCTTGGGGAGGGCGTCCAATGAGCAGTTCTTC
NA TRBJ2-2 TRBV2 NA CASTVDMNTGELFF TGTGCCAGCACCGTAGACATGAACACCGGGGAGCTGTTTTTT
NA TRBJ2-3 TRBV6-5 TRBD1 CASSYGAGGALYF TGTGCCAGCAGTTACGGCGCAGGGGGCGCCTTGTATTTT
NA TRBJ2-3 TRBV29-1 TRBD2 CSAQTSSADTQYF TGCAGCGCTCAGACTAGCTCTGCAGATACGCAGTATTTT
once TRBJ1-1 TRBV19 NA CASTQWNTEAFF TGTGCCAGTACCCAGTGGAACACTGAAGCTTTCTTT
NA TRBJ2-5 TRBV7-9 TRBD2 CASGAGVQETQYF TGTGCCAGCGGGGCGGGGGTTCAAGAGACCCAGTACTTC
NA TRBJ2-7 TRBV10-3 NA CAISQGTAYEQYF TGTGCCATCTCTCAGGGTACAGCCTACGAGCAGTACTTC
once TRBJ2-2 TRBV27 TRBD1 CASSNSWTGNTGELFF TGTGCCAGCAGTAACTCATGGACAGGGAACACCGGGGAGCTGTTTTTT
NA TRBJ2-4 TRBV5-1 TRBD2 CASSLERGGAGNIQYF TGCGCCAGCAGCTTGGAGCGCGGGGGGGCTGGAAACATTCAGTACTTC
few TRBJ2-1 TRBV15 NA CATSRDLGRAYNEQFF TGTGCCACCAGCAGAGATCTGGGCAGGGCCTACAATGAGCAGTTCTTC
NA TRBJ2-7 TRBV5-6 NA CASSLAQGVHEQYF TGTGCCAGCAGCTTAGCACAGGGAGTCCACGAGCAGTACTTC
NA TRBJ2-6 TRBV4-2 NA CASSQEGGAGVAGANVLTF TGTGCCAGCAGCCAAGAAGGGGGGGCGGGAGTCGCTGGGGCCAACGTCCTGACTTTC
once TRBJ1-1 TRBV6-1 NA CASQAQMGTEAFF TGTGCCAGCCAGGCCCAGATGGGCACTGAAGCTTTCTTT
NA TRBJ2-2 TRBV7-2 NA CASSLGGFRELFF TGTGCCAGCAGCTTAGGAGGTTTTCGCGAGCTGTTTTTT
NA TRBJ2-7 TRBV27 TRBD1 CASSVDRGSYEQYF TGTGCCAGCAGTGTAGACAGGGGCTCCTACGAGCAGTACTTC
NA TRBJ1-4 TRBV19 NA CASSSYATNEKLFF TGTGCCAGTAGCAGTTATGCAACTAATGAAAAACTGTTTTTT
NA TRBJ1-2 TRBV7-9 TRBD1 CASSPGDRANYGYTF TGTGCCAGCAGCCCAGGGGACAGGGCTAACTATGGCTACACCTTC
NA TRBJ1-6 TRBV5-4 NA CASSLDWVGGISPLHF TGTGCCAGCAGCTTGGATTGGGTGGGGGGCATTTCACCCCTCCACTTT
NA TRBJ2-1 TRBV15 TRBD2 CATSRGLAGAYNEQFF TGTGCCACCAGCAGAGGTTTGGCGGGGGCCTACAATGAGCAGTTCTTC
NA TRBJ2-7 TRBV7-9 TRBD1 CASSSRQGEQYF TGTGCCAGCAGCTCCCGACAGGGCGAGCAGTACTTC
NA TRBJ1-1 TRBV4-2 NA CASSLGGGGTEAFF TGTGCCAGCAGCCTCGGGGGGGGAGGCACTGAAGCTTTCTTT
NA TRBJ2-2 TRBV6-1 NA CATLSLTGELFF TGTGCCACCCTATCCCTTACCGGGGAGCTGTTTTTT
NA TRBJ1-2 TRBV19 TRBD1 CASKQGNYGYTF TGTGCCAGTAAACAGGGGAACTATGGCTACACCTTC